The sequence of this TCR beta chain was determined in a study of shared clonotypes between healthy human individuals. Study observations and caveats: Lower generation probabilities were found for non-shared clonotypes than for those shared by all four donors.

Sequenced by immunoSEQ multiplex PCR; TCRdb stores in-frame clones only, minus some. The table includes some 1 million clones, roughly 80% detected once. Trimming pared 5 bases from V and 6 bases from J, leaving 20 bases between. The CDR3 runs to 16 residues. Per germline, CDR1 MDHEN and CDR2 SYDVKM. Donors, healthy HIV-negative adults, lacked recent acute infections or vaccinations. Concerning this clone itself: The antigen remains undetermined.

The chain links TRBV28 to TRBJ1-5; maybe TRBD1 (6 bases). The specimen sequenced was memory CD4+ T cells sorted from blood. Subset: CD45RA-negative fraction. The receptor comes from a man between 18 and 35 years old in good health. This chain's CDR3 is CASSLDIRGPAQPQHF. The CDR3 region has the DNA TGTGCCAGCAGTCTTGACATCAGGGGACCGGCTCAGCCCCAGCATTTT.